This TCR beta chain emerged from a study of CD8+CD57+ T cells in acquired aplastic anemia. Study context: Healthy CD8+ samples averaged about 11 million reads.

The trim removed 1 base at V and 7 bases at J, leaving 4 bases unmatched. This CDR3 has 14 residues. The germline V gene encodes CDR1 MNHNS and CDR2 SASEGT. Both TCR beta VDJ combination and CDR3 sequence profiling were carried out. Genomic DNA was the template for this profiling. TCRdb called the reads again in MiXCR, with one record for every CDR3 protein. The sample includes about 220,000 distinct CDR3 sequences, 30% to 40% of them seen just once. This TCR was sampled from a human donor in good health, serving as a control. The sequenced material came from sorted CD4+, CD8+, or CD8+CD57+ T cells (not recorded which) from PBMCs. The V call is TRBV6-1, the J call TRBJ2-1, with 7 nucleotides matching TRBD1. CDR3 nucleotide sequence: TGTGCCAGCAGTGAAGGACAGGGTTCAAATGAGCAGTTCTTC. Protein product: CASSEGQGSNEQFF.